Listed below are T cell receptor beta chains from one sample, sequenced in a study of T-cell memory formation after mild COVID-19. TCRdb re-analysed the 5' RACE reads in MiXCR, keeping a single row per CDR3 protein. The data contain 60,000 to 65,000 distinct CDR3 sequences, around 10% of them seen just once; the ten biggest clones take up 1% to 1.4%. The sequencing input was PBMCs or a T cell subset sorted from them (not recorded which). The receptors derive from a young man who had mild COVID-19 (a few samples of this study predate the infection). Cell type and time point are not known. CDR3s leave out the opening cysteine and the closing phenylalanine or tryptophan. Fields, in order: CDR3 protein, J gene, V gene.

CDR3aa: ASSLGPTPF
j_gene: TRBJ2-1
v_gene: TRBV5-6

CDR3aa: SAYRLTGGIYEQY
j_gene: TRBJ2-7
v_gene: TRBV20-1

CDR3aa: ASSFLWLPGSGANVLT
j_gene: TRBJ2-6
v_gene: TRBV11-2

CDR3aa: ASSTRGWAGYT
j_gene: TRBJ1-2
v_gene: TRBV7-2

CDR3aa: ASRMSSEAF
j_gene: TRBJ1-1
v_gene: TRBV6-5

CDR3aa: ASSPRRRGGPQETQY
j_gene: TRBJ2-5
v_gene: TRBV3-1

CDR3aa: ASRPKWGLANSYEQY
j_gene: TRBJ2-7
v_gene: TRBV6-5

CDR3aa: ASSLDHTIAKNIQY
j_gene: TRBJ2-4
v_gene: TRBV7-2

CDR3aa: ASGLAGLQETQY
j_gene: TRBJ2-5
v_gene: TRBV7-2

CDR3aa: ASSSPGAREPTEAF
j_gene: TRBJ1-1
v_gene: TRBV7-9

CDR3aa: ASTLGSGANVLT
j_gene: TRBJ2-6
v_gene: TRBV19

CDR3aa: SARWERGMNTEAF
j_gene: TRBJ1-1
v_gene: TRBV20-1

CDR3aa: ASGPGQGSGQPQH
j_gene: TRBJ1-5
v_gene: TRBV6-2/TRBV6-3

CDR3aa: ASSFLGQGNSPLH
j_gene: TRBJ1-6
v_gene: TRBV12-3/TRBV12-4